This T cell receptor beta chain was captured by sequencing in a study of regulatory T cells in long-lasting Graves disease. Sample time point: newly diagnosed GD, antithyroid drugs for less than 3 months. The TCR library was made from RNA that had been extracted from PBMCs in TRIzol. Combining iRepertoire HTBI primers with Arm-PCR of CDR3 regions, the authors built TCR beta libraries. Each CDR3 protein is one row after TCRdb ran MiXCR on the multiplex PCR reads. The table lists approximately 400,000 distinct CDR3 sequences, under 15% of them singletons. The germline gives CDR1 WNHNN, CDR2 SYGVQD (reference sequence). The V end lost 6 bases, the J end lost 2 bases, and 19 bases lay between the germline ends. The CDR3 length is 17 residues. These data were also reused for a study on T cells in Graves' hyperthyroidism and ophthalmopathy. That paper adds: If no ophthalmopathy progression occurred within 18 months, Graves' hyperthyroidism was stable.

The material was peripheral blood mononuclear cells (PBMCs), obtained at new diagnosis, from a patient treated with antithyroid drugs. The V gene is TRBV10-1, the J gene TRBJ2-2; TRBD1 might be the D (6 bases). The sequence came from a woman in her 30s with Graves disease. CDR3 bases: TGCGCCAGCAGGGGACACCAGGGTTCGTTTAACACCGGGGAGCTGTTTTTT. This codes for CASRGHQGSFNTGELFF.